This TCR beta chain was identified during a study of read filtering for tumor transcriptome and immune sequencing. This library used approximately 390 ng RNA and molecular barcoded adaptors spanning alpha/delta and beta/gamma chains. TCRdb re-called the reads through MiXCR, storing one row per CDR3 protein. The sample includes 49,000 or so distinct CDR3 sequences, 9.5% to 15% of them seen just once. Trimming cost V 4 bases and J 2 bases; bases outside gene matches: 7. The germline V gene encodes CDR1 SEHNR and CDR2 FQNEAQ (reference sequence). CDR3 length: 15 residues. This clonotype was observed many times.

The chain recombines TRBV7-9 with TRBJ1-1; TRBD1 matches 7 bases. The sample consisted of a population of CD138-negative cells sorted from bone marrow. The receptor was derived from a donor over 35 with multiple myeloma. The CDR3 DNA follows: TGTGCCAGCAGCTCTGCCGGGACAGCAAACACTGAAGCTTTCTTT. Amino acid sequence: CASSSAGTANTEAFF.